Below are 3 T cell receptor beta chains sequenced from a single sample in a study of T-cell memory formation after mild COVID-19. TCRdb analysed the 5' RACE reads with MiXCR anew, one entry per CDR3 protein. The sample has hundreds of thousands of distinct CDR3 sequences, about 20% seen once; the top ten hold more than 10%. Sequenced material: PBMCs or a T cell subset sorted from them (not recorded which). The receptors come from an adult woman who had mild COVID-19 (a few samples of this study predate the infection). Cell type and time point are not known.

The chain joins TRBV20-1 to TRBJ2-5, with 14 bases identical to TRBD2. V shed 3 bases, J shed 4 bases, and the junction held 1 base outside the gene matches. CDR3 size: 14 residues. CDR1 and CDR2 (germline): DFQATT, SNEGSKA (reference sequence). CDR3 region: CSARGLAGAETQYF. The CDR3 DNA follows: TGCAGTGCTAGGGGACTAGCGGGAGCAGAGACCCAGTACTTC.

This clonotype was observed a handful of times. The CDR3 nucleotides read TGTGCCAGCAGCCCCCGGACAGAATACAATGAGCAGTTCTTC. Translating it yields CASSPRTEYNEQFF. The genes are TRBV7-2 and TRBJ2-1, with D perhaps matching TRBD1 (6 bases). The V end lost 5 bases, the J end lost 4 bases, and 12 bases lay between the germline ends. The CDR3 loop spans 14 amino acids. CDR1 SGHTA and CDR2 FQGNSA come from the germline V gene.

This clonotype was found many times. The J gene is TRBJ2-7, the V gene TRBV7-9; 9 bases are a match to TRBD2. Germline loops: CDR1 SEHNR, CDR2 FQNEAQ (reference sequence). V was clipped by 5 bases and J by 5 bases; unmatched bases: 10. CDR3 length equals 15 residues. This CDR3 is CASSDPRRGGDEQYF. CDR3 sequence (DNA): TGTGCCAGCAGCGACCCACGGCGGGGGGGCGACGAGCAGTACTTC.